The entry below gives a single TCR beta chain sequence along with its context. Its antigen is still unknown. The data derive from a study of cytomegalovirus exposure and HLA in healthy donors. For the study at large: HLA-typed donors were the source of about 85 million unique TCRs, which an early data release held. General study results and limits: The authors considered a cluster of highly shared sequence variants likely to be a sequencing artifact.

Primers: 60 Vbeta forward and 13 Jbeta reverse. This table comes from immunoSEQ multiplex PCR, and its TCRdb copy is limited to in-frame clones, with some not included. The table lists about 150,000 clones, 70% to 80% of them singletons. The germline V gene encodes CDR1 MNHNS and CDR2 SASEGT. The CDR3 covers 15 residues. V was shortened by 6 bases and J by 2 bases, with 17 bases between the two germline ends. The rearrangement uses TRBV6-1 and TRBJ2-7; possibly TRBD1 for D (5 bases). Sequenced input: PBMCs. The receptor's source is a man aged 35 to 55 in good health and CMV-seronegative. CDR3 in DNA: TGTGCCAGCAGGCCTGTTCTCTTAGGGGCCTACGAGCAGTACTTC. As protein: CASRPVLLGAYEQYF.